Below, 29 T cell receptor beta chains from the same sample are listed, as sequenced in a study of cytomegalovirus exposure and HLA in healthy donors (dated by TCRdb to between 2016 and 2019). The method behind the library was the immunoSEQ multiplex PCR assay. Sourced from immuneACCESS, this table was stored by TCRdb with only in-frame sequences that have V and J called. A share of the clones is absent; for the studies checked, an unresolved V gene accounts for under half, and the remainder has no known explanation. The sample table contains about 180,000 clones; only one count was recorded for roughly 89% of them. Approximately 1.5% of the sample is held by the ten biggest clonotypes. Sequencing was done on a sample of PBMCs. The receptor source for this set is a woman in her twenties or thirties in good health and CMV-seronegative.

V is TRBV10-3 and J is TRBJ2-3; no definite D call. Germline CDR1 reads ENHRY; CDR2 reads SYGVKD. V was trimmed by 11 bases and J by 5 bases, leaving 14 bases between them. The CDR3 runs 12 residues. The CDR3 nucleotides are TGTGCCGTTAGCCTAGAAGGAGATACGCAGTATTTT. This gives the protein CAVSLEGDTQYF.

The chain joins TRBV6-5 to TRBJ1-1; TRBD1 matches at 7 bases. The ends lost 11 bases at V and 1 base at J; junction bases unmatched: 7. The germline gives CDR1 MNHEY, CDR2 SVGAGI. CDR3 size: 13 residues. CDR3 coding DNA: TGTGCCGTAAACAGGGGCGGGAACACTGAAGCTTTCTTT. It encodes CAVNRGGNTEAFF.

The chain couples TRBV4-1 to TRBJ1-3; unclear D gene. The germline CDR1 and CDR2 sequences are MGHRA and YSYEKL. This CDR3 spans 14 amino acids. Trimming stripped 3 bases from V and 4 bases from J, with 10 bases between. CDR3 in DNA: TGCGCCAGCAGCCAGCGGGGAATGGGAAACACCATATATTTT. Its protein is CASSQRGMGNTIYF.

The genes are TRBV5-5 and TRBJ1-6; D perhaps matches TRBD1 (5 bases). V was shortened by 1 base and J by 9 bases, with 17 bases between the two germline ends. The CDR3 is 16 amino acids. Germline V lookup: CDR1 SGHKS, CDR2 YYEKEE (reference sequence). In nucleotides, the CDR3 is TGTGCCAGCAGCTTGTCCCAGGCAGGGCATGGTTCACCCCTCCACTTT. This translates into CASSLSQAGHGSPLHF.

The chain joins TRBV7-8 to TRBJ1-5, with unresolved D. The germline V gene encodes CDR1 SGHVS and CDR2 FQNEAQ. Trimming took off 1 base at V and 0 bases at J, with 13 bases between the two ends. The CDR3 spans 17 residues. The CDR3 DNA reads TGTGCCAGCAGCTTAGGCCGTGGAGCTATTAGCAATCAGCCCCAGCATTTT. Translating gives CASSLGRGAISNQPQHF.

The CDR3 sequence: CASSSQVNIQYF. The CDR3 DNA reads TGTGCCAGCAGCAGCCAAGTAAACATTCAGTACTTC. The chain recombines TRBV7-2 with TRBJ2-4; D remains ambiguous. The germline CDR1 and CDR2 sequences are SGHTA and FQGNSA. CDR3 size: 12 residues. Trimming cost V 5 bases and J 6 bases, with 8 bases left between them.

The rearrangement uses TRBV5-1 and TRBJ2-2; weak D call: TRBD2 (6 bases). The CDR3 loop spans 16 amino acids. V was trimmed by 4 bases and J by 3 bases, leaving 16 bases between them. Germline CDR1 SGHRS, CDR2 YFSETQ. The CDR3 protein is CASSLEGRTHTGELFF. The CDR3 DNA is TGCGCCAGCAGCCTGGAAGGGAGGACCCACACCGGGGAGCTGTTTTTT.

V gene TRBV20-1 combines with J gene TRBJ1-4, with D uncertain. V dropped 3 bases and J dropped 5 bases, with 4 bases sitting between them. The V gene's germline CDR1 is DFQATT and CDR2 SNEGSKA (reference sequence). CDR3 size: 11 residues. Here the CDR3 DNA reads TGCAGTGCTAGCCGGAATGAAAAACTGTTTTTT. As protein: CSASRNEKLFF.

CDR3 in DNA: TGCGCCAGCAGCTTGGGACAGGGGGCCGGGCCCCTCCACTTT. As protein: CASSLGQGAGPLHF. V is TRBV5-1 and J is TRBJ1-6; 10 nucleotides line up with TRBD1. Germline V CDR1 and CDR2: SGHRS, YFSETQ. The CDR3 consists of 14 residues. Unmatched junction bases numbered 4, after V lost 0 bases and J lost 13 bases.

The chain employs TRBV4-3 and TRBJ1-2; no definite D call. In germline, CDR1 is LGHNA, CDR2 YSLEER. The germline V and J ends were trimmed by 0 bases and 2 bases, with 7 bases remaining between them. CDR3 length equals 14 residues. This CDR3 is CASSQEVANYGYTF. The CDR3 DNA follows: TGCGCCAGCAGCCAAGAGGTAGCAAACTATGGCTACACCTTC.

The chain uses TRBV27 and TRBJ1-1, with a tentative D call TRBD1 (5 bases). Germline CDR1 reads MNHEY; CDR2 reads SMNVEV (reference sequence). Trimming cost V 5 bases and J 4 bases, with 20 bases left between them. This CDR3 spans 16 amino acids. The CDR3: CASSPIVGGYGTEAFF. For the CDR3, the DNA is TGTGCCAGCAGTCCGATCGTGGGGGGTTACGGCACTGAAGCTTTCTTT.

This sequence joins TRBV5-1 and TRBJ1-1; D is ambiguous. Germline CDR1 and CDR2: SGHRS and YFSETQ. The CDR3 runs 13 residues. V lost 4 bases and J lost 1, with 8 bases in between. The CDR3 loop reads CASSPTANTEAFF. CDR3 in DNA: TGCGCCAGCAGCCCAACAGCGAACACTGAAGCTTTCTTT.

The chain recombines TRBV5-1 with TRBJ2-7, with D possibly being TRBD2 (5 bases). CDR3 size: 14 residues. Germline V gives CDR1 SGHRS, CDR2 YFSETQ. V lost 0 bases and J 5 bases, leaving 12 bases between the germline ends. CDR3 residues: CASSLASVGDEQYF. The CDR3 DNA follows: TGCGCCAGCAGCTTGGCGAGCGTCGGGGACGAGCAGTACTTC. The full variable domain, its missing parts supplied by reference TRBV5-1 and TRBJ2-7, is KAGVTQTPRYLIKTRGQQVTLSCSPISGHRSVSWYQQTPGQGLQFLFEYFSETQRNKGNFPGRFSGRQFSNSRSEMNVSTLELGDSALYLCASSLASVGDEQYFGPGTRLTVT.

This clone was seen ten or more times. This CDR3 is also generated by other DNA sequences in the sample. V is TRBV6-5 and J is TRBJ2-7, with 11 bases that match TRBD2. This CDR3 has 15 amino acids. CDR1 and CDR2 (germline): MNHEY, SVGAGI. The trim removed 0 bases at V and 2 bases at J, leaving 0 bases unmatched. CDR3 residues: CASSYSSGGAYEQYF. In nucleotides, the CDR3 is TGTGCCAGCAGTTACTCTAGCGGGGGGGCCTACGAGCAGTACTTC.

The chain joins TRBV9 to TRBJ2-7, with a tentative D call TRBD1 (6 bases). CDR3 length: 12 amino acids. V shed 8 bases and J shed 0 bases, with 9 bases lying between them. The germline CDR1 and CDR2 sequences are SGDLS and YYNGEE. Here the CDR3 DNA reads TGTGCCAGTGGGGGCAGCTCCTACGAGCAGTACTTC. Protein product: CASGGSSYEQYF.

This chain joins TRBV5-6 and TRBJ1-1, with TRBD1 matching over 11 bases. Germline CDR1 is SGHDT and CDR2 is YYEEEE. The CDR3 consists of 12 residues. The V and J ends lost 3 bases and 11 bases, in that order; junction bases with no gene match: 3. The CDR3 sequence is CASSWGTGGAFF. As DNA, the CDR3 is TGTGCCAGCAGCTGGGGGACAGGGGGGGCTTTCTTT.

This sequence joins TRBV7-9 and TRBJ2-7, with TRBD1 as a possible D gene (6 bases). The CDR3 runs 13 residues. The ends were cut back, 5 bases at V and 1 base at J, with 9 bases in the middle. Germline values: CDR1 SEHNR, CDR2 FQNEAQ (reference sequence). The CDR3 sequence: CASSPDRSYEQYF. The CDR3 region has the DNA TGTGCCAGCAGCCCAGACAGGTCCTACGAGCAGTACTTC.

V and J are TRBV5-6 and TRBJ2-7; 7 positions agree with TRBD2. There are 14 residues in the CDR3. J lost 1 base, V lost 5 bases, and 6 bases had no gene match. Looked up from germline, CDR1 is SGHDT and CDR2 is YYEEEE. CDR3 DNA: TGTGCCAGCAGGTACGGGGAGGGATCCTACGAGCAGTACTTC. Translating gives CASRYGEGSYEQYF.

This rearrangement joins TRBV27 to TRBJ1-5; D is undetermined. Germline-derived CDR1 and CDR2 are MNHEY and SMNVEV (reference sequence). The CDR3 covers 15 residues. Between the trimmed V and J ends, which lost 5 bases and 2 bases, there was a span of 13 bases. The CDR3 here is CASSLEGKGNQPQHF. In DNA form, the CDR3 reads TGTGCCAGCAGTCTGGAGGGTAAGGGCAATCAGCCCCAGCATTTT.

V usage is TRBV4-1 and J usage is TRBJ1-4, with TRBD1 matching 8 bases. Per germline, CDR1 MGHRA and CDR2 YSYEKL. CDR3 length: 15 residues. V trimming: 4 bases; J trimming: 8 bases; junction bases outside the gene matches: 9. CDR3 sequence: CASSPTPGQAEKLFF. The CDR3 nucleotides read TGCGCCAGCAGCCCAACGCCGGGACAGGCCGAAAAACTGTTTTTT.

The chain is built from TRBV2 and TRBJ1-1; no definite D call. The CDR3 contains 13 residues. Per the germline V gene, CDR1 is SNHLY and CDR2 is FYNNEI. V was shortened by 7 bases and J by 1 base, with 10 bases between the two germline ends. The CDR3 loop is CASKRQQNTEAFF. As DNA, the CDR3 is TGTGCCAGCAAGCGGCAGCAGAACACTGAAGCTTTCTTT.

The chain uses TRBV11-2 and TRBJ2-5, with a possible D match to TRBD2 (6 bases). The V gene's germline CDR1 is SGHAT and CDR2 FQNNGV. Trimming took off 7 bases at V and 5 bases at J, with 20 bases between the two ends. The CDR3 length is 15 residues. CDR3 region: CASTQDYAPRETQYF. Written as DNA, the CDR3 is TGTGCCAGCACCCAGGACTATGCCCCCCGGGAGACCCAGTACTTC. Filled out from reference TRBV11-2 and TRBJ2-5, the complete variable domain reads EAGVAQSPRYKIIEKRQSVAFWCNPISGHATLYWYQQILGQGPKLLIQFQNNGVVDDSQLPKDRFSAERLKGVDSTLKIQPAKLEDSAVYLCASTQDYAPRETQYFGPGTRLLVL.

The V and J genes are TRBV9 and TRBJ2-5; maybe TRBD1 (5 bases). Trimming cost V 1 base and J 2 bases, with 15 bases left between them. The CDR3 contains 16 residues. Germline V gives CDR1 SGDLS, CDR2 YYNGEE. As DNA, the CDR3 is TGTGCCAGCAGCGTAAGGCTAGGGGCAGGTCAAGAGACCCAGTACTTC. It specifies CASSVRLGAGQETQYF.

The CDR3 spells CAISESGHYGYTF. The CDR3 DNA reads TGTGCCATCAGTGAATCGGGTCACTATGGCTACACCTTC. The chain recombines TRBV10-3 with TRBJ1-2; no clear D. Germline CDR1 ENHRY, CDR2 SYGVKD. The CDR3 sequence is 13 residues long. V gave up 3 bases and J gave up 3 bases, with 8 bases separating them.

This clone occurred a few times. The chain is built from TRBV7-9 and TRBJ2-7; 7 nucleotides match TRBD1. V shed 8 bases, J shed 5 bases, and the junction held 9 bases outside the gene matches. CDR1 is SEHNR and CDR2 is FQNEAQ in the germline V gene (reference sequence). The CDR3 loop spans 13 amino acids. This CDR3 reads CASADRVANEQYF. CDR3 nucleotide sequence: TGTGCCAGCGCCGACAGGGTTGCCAACGAGCAGTACTTC. Full variable domain (missing parts from reference TRBV7-9 and TRBJ2-7): DTGVSQNPRHKITKRGQNVTFRCDPISEHNRLYWYRQTLGQGPEFLTYFQNEAQLEKSRLLSDRFSAERPKGSFSTLEIQRTEQGDSAMYLCASADRVANEQYFGPGTRLTVT.

V gene TRBV19 combines with J gene TRBJ1-5; 8 bases line up with TRBD1. The CDR3 runs to 18 residues. Losses at the gene ends were 6 bases for V and 2 bases for J; bases not matched to a gene: 15. Per the germline V gene, CDR1 is LNHDA and CDR2 is SQIVND (reference sequence). In DNA, the CDR3 is TGTGCCAGTAGGACCAAGACAGGGGCGACTATGGGCAATCAGCCCCAGCATTTT. Its protein is CASRTKTGATMGNQPQHF. Based on the CDR3 plus reference TRBV19 and TRBJ1-5, the full variable domain is DGGITQSPKYLFRKEGQNVTLSCEQNLNHDAMYWYRQDPGQGLRLIYYSQIVNDFQKGDIAEGYSVSREKKESFPLTVTSAQKNPTAFYLCASRTKTGATMGNQPQHFGDGTRLSIL.

V gene TRBV4-2 combines with J gene TRBJ2-3; D is unclear. The germline V and J ends were trimmed by 0 bases and 0 bases, with 13 bases remaining between them. CDR3 length: 17 amino acids. Germline assignment: CDR1 LGHNA and CDR2 YNFKEQ. The CDR3 DNA reads as TGTGCCAGCAGCCAAGATCGTAGTCCCCCTAGCACAGATACGCAGTATTTT. Amino acid sequence: CASSQDRSPPSTDTQYF.

J is TRBJ2-2 and V is TRBV6-4, with D possibly TRBD1 on 6 matching bases. The CDR3 has 16 amino acids. Trimming took 0 bases from V and 4 from J, leaving 12 bases between them. The germline CDR1 and CDR2 sequences are MRHNA and SNTAGT. CDR3 loop: CASSDSYRVSTGELFF. In DNA form, the CDR3 reads TGTGCCAGCAGTGACTCCTACAGGGTCAGCACCGGGGAGCTGTTTTTT.

The rearrangement uses TRBV4-2 and TRBJ2-2, with 11 bases that match TRBD2. The germline V gene has CDR1 LGHNA and CDR2 YNFKEQ. J lost 2 bases, V lost 0 bases, and 5 bases had no gene match. CDR3 length equals 18 residues. The CDR3 DNA is TGTGCCAGCAGCCAAGAGGTCCTAGCGGGGGGAAACACCGGGGAGCTGTTTTTT. It translates to CASSQEVLAGGNTGELFF.